Below, 30 T cell receptor beta chains from the same sample are listed, as sequenced in a study of blood T cell repertoires in COVID-19. The protocol was immunoSEQ multiplex PCR, while the TCRdb copy is restricted to in-frame clones and leaves out a portion. The sample consists of approximately 46,000 clones, 91% of them appearing once. What was sequenced was peripheral blood. The receptors derive from a man aged 70-80 years with active COVID-19.

V gene TRBV4-1 combines with J gene TRBJ1-3, with a tentative D call TRBD1 (6 bases). Germline V gene data show CDR1 as MGHRA and CDR2 as YSYEKL. CDR3 size: 14 residues. Deletions cut 7 bases from V and 4 bases from J, with 14 bases between. CDR3 nucleotides: TGCGCCAGCAAAGGGGGGGTAGGAGGAAACACCATATATTTT. Encoded protein: CASKGGVGGNTIYF.

J is TRBJ1-2 and V is TRBV6-5, with 8 nucleotides matching TRBD1. Trimming at V came to 6 bases and at J to 6 bases, leaving 9 bases not matched to a gene. The germline V gene encodes CDR1 MNHEY and CDR2 SVGAGI. This CDR3 contains 14 residues. This CDR3 is CASRLQGAQNGYTF. CDR3 DNA: TGTGCCAGCAGACTCCAGGGGGCGCAAAATGGCTACACCTTC.

The chain carries TRBV5-4 and TRBJ1-1, with TRBD1 matching 7 bases. This CDR3 has 14 residues. Looked up from germline, CDR1 is SGHNT and CDR2 is YYREEE (reference sequence). V dropped 5 bases and J dropped 1; count of bases not matched to a gene: 5. DNA for the CDR3: TGTGCCAGCAGGGCCGGGACAGAGAACACTGAAGCTTTCTTT. As protein: CASRAGTENTEAFF.

This rearrangement joins TRBV25-1 to TRBJ1-1, with D possibly TRBD1 on 6 matching bases. CDR1 and CDR2 from the germline V gene are MGHDK and SYGVNS. Trimming stripped 1 base from V and 3 bases from J, with 15 bases between. The CDR3 consists of 16 residues. This CDR3 is CASSELGGAGYTEAFF. CDR3 DNA: TGTGCCAGCAGTGAATTGGGGGGGGCGGGCTACACTGAAGCTTTCTTT.

The chain uses TRBV5-5 and TRBJ2-7; D call uncertain. The CDR3 loop spans 13 amino acids. Trimming removed 0 bases from V and 6 bases from J, with 10 bases in between. Germline V CDR1 and CDR2: SGHKS, YYEKEE (reference sequence). The CDR3 DNA reads as TGTGCCAGCAGCTTGGAGAAGGCAGGCGAGCAGTACTTC. Translating it yields CASSLEKAGEQYF.

The rearrangement joins TRBV7-9 to TRBJ2-3; no firm D call. This CDR3 region has 14 residues. Between the trimmed V and J ends, which lost 5 bases and 0 bases, there was a span of 9 bases. In germline, CDR1 is SEHNR, CDR2 FQNEAQ (reference sequence). CDR3 protein: CASSAIMSTDTQYF. In DNA, the CDR3 is TGTGCCAGCAGCGCTATTATGAGCACAGATACGCAGTATTTT.

This clone was detected once. The rearrangement joins TRBV28 to TRBJ2-4; 7 nucleotides align to TRBD1. This CDR3 is 16 amino acids long. From germline, CDR1 is MDHEN and CDR2 SYDVKM. Germline trimming cut 6 bases from V and 1 base from J; bases unmatched to any gene: 9. This chain's CDR3 is CASSPDRTNAKNIQYF. The CDR3 DNA is TGTGCCAGCAGCCCGGACAGGACAAACGCCAAAAACATTCAGTACTTC.

The chain couples TRBV7-9 to TRBJ1-4, with 7 positions matching TRBD1. This CDR3 contains 14 residues. V gave up 5 bases and J gave up 1 base; unmatched junction bases: 1. Per germline, CDR1 SEHNR and CDR2 FQNEAQ (reference sequence). The CDR3 spells CASSRTGTNEKLFF. The DNA of the CDR3 is TGTGCCAGCAGCCGGACAGGAACTAATGAAAAACTGTTTTTT.

The chain combines TRBV4-1 with TRBJ1-2, with 7 bases matching TRBD1. This CDR3 is built from 14 residues. Germline V gene lookup returns CDR1 MGHRA and CDR2 YSYEKL. V lost 2 bases, J lost 1 base, and 1 base stayed unmatched. Here the CDR3 DNA reads TGCGCCAGCAGCCAACGACAGGGTAACTATGGCTACACCTTC. This sequence encodes CASSQRQGNYGYTF.

Remarks on this clone: One end of the junction fails to match germline, which may point to a read error. The chain joins TRBV11-2 to TRBJ1-5; 10 bases are a match to TRBD1. The CDR3 runs to 15 residues. CDR1 and CDR2 from the germline V gene are SGHAT and FQNNGV. The CDR3, as DNA: TGTGCCAGCAGCGTAGACAGGGGGCTCGGTCAGCCCCAGCATTTT. Its translation: CASSVDRGLGQPQHF.

The chain carries TRBV4-3 and TRBJ2-7; TRBD1 agrees at 9 bases. Germline V CDR1 and CDR2: LGHNA, YSLEER. The CDR3 is 15 residues long. The ends lost 1 base at V and 2 bases at J; junction bases unmatched: 3. CDR3 amino acids: CASSQGGTGTYEQYF. The CDR3, as DNA: TGCGCCAGCAGCCAAGGGGGGACAGGGACCTACGAGCAGTACTTC.

The chain joins TRBV6-5 to TRBJ1-1; perhaps TRBD1 as D (5 bases). Germline CDR1 and CDR2: MNHEY and SVGAGI. The CDR3 contains 12 residues. V was clipped by 4 bases and J by 10 bases, with 13 bases between them. In DNA, the CDR3 is TGTGCCAGCAGTTTGGGGGGGGTCGGAGCTTTCTTT. Translating gives CASSLGGVGAFF.

The gene calls are TRBV2 and TRBJ2-3; possibly TRBD2 for D (6 bases). V was pared by 7 bases and J by 5 bases, with 16 bases between. The V gene's germline CDR1 is SNHLY and CDR2 FYNNEI. This CDR3 spans 14 amino acids. This CDR3 reads CASTSRDSGDTQYF. CDR3 DNA sequence: TGTGCCAGCACGTCCCGGGACTCTGGAGATACGCAGTATTTT.

This clone appeared once. The rearrangement joins TRBV2 to TRBJ2-5; 7 positions agree with TRBD2. The CDR3 covers 15 residues. V trimming: 2 bases; J trimming: 5 bases; junction bases outside the gene matches: 8. The germline V gene encodes CDR1 SNHLY and CDR2 FYNNEI. The CDR3 sequence is CASSEMASGRETQYF. The CDR3, as DNA: TGTGCCAGCAGTGAAATGGCTAGCGGACGGGAGACCCAGTACTTC. Complete variable domain (other parts from reference TRBV2 and TRBJ2-5): EPEVTQTPSHQVTQMGQEVILRCVPISNHLYFYWYRQILGQKVEFLVSFYNNEISEKSEIFDDQFSVERPDGSNFTLKIRSTKLEDSAMYFCASSEMASGRETQYFGPGTRLLVL.

The chain joins TRBV18 to TRBJ1-1; tentatively, D is TRBD1 (5 bases). In germline, CDR1 is KGHSH, CDR2 LQKENI. Trimming cost V 1 base and J 5 bases, with 14 bases left between them. This CDR3 region has 15 residues. As DNA, the CDR3 is TGTGCCAGCTCACCACTTGCCGACGGGGGAACTGAAGCTTTCTTT. The encoded protein is CASSPLADGGTEAFF.

This rearrangement joins TRBV2 to TRBJ1-1, with D possibly being TRBD1 (6 bases). Germline V gene sequence: CDR1 SNHLY, CDR2 FYNNEI. CDR3 size: 14 residues. V was cut by 6 bases and J by 0 bases, with 11 bases left in between. CDR3 region: CASSNQGMNTEAFF. In DNA, the CDR3 is TGTGCCAGCAGCAATCAGGGGATGAACACTGAAGCTTTCTTT.

The chain joins TRBV18 to TRBJ1-1; 11 nucleotides agree with TRBD1. The V segment lost 3 bases and the J segment 4 bases; nucleotides outside the gene matches: 1. CDR1 and CDR2 (germline): KGHSH, LQKENI. The CDR3 is made up of 14 amino acids. The CDR3 DNA reads as TGTGCCAGCTCACCGGGGACAGGGGGCACTGAAGCTTTCTTT. It yields the protein CASSPGTGGTEAFF.

V usage is TRBV5-1 and J usage is TRBJ1-1; perhaps TRBD1 as D (5 bases). CDR3 length equals 15 residues. Trimming pared 4 bases from V and 4 bases from J, leaving 17 bases between. Looked up from germline, CDR1 is SGHRS and CDR2 is YFSETQ. CDR3: CASSPTDRIPTEAFF. The DNA for the CDR3 is TGCGCCAGCAGCCCGACCGACAGAATTCCCACTGAAGCTTTCTTT.

The J gene is TRBJ1-6, the V gene TRBV14; 9 nucleotides agree with TRBD1. With 5 bases clipped from V and 10 bases from J, the junction kept 9 bases outside the gene matches. The CDR3 has 15 residues. Germline lookup yields CDR1 SGHDN and CDR2 FVKESK. The CDR3 coding sequence is TGTGCCAGCAGCTATCAGGGACAGGGAAGGTCACCCCTCCACTTT. Translated, it gives CASSYQGQGRSPLHF. The variable domain in full, with the rest retrieved from reference TRBV14 and TRBJ1-6, is EAGVTQFPSHSVIEKGQTVTLRCDPISGHDNLYWYRRVMGKEIKFLLHFVKESKQDESGMPNNRFLAERTGGTYSTLKVQPAELEDSGVYFCASSYQGQGRSPLHFGNGTRLTVT.

The genes are TRBV2 and TRBJ1-1; 7 bases align to TRBD1. V was clipped by 6 bases and J by 8 bases; unmatched bases: 9. The CDR3 is 13 residues long. CDR1 is SNHLY, CDR2 FYNNEI, per germline. CDR3: CASSRDSYAEAFF. The CDR3 bases are TGTGCCAGCAGCCGGGACAGCTACGCGGAAGCTTTCTTT. Filled out from reference TRBV2 and TRBJ1-1, the complete variable domain reads EPEVTQTPSHQVTQMGQEVILRCVPISNHLYFYWYRQILGQKVEFLVSFYNNEISEKSEIFDDQFSVERPDGSNFTLKIRSTKLEDSAMYFCASSRDSYAEAFFGQGTRLTVV.

The rearrangement links TRBV6-5 to TRBJ2-1; D is unclear. V lost 6 bases to trimming and J lost 5 bases, with 8 bases between them. The CDR3 is 12 amino acids. Germline assignment: CDR1 MNHEY and CDR2 SVGAGI. The CDR3 spells CASSRQNNEQFF. The CDR3 nucleotides are TGTGCCAGCAGCCGACAAAACAATGAGCAGTTCTTC.

This clone was seen a handful of times. The V and J genes are TRBV19 and TRBJ2-7; D may be TRBD1 (6 bases). Germline-derived CDR1 and CDR2 are LNHDA and SQIVND (reference sequence). The CDR3 consists of 13 residues. Trimming stripped 5 bases from V and 1 base from J, with 9 bases between. Here the CDR3 reads CASSPTGSYEQYF. In nucleotides, the CDR3 is TGTGCCAGTAGTCCAACAGGGTCCTACGAGCAGTACTTC.

The chain is built from TRBV7-9 and TRBJ2-7; the D is unclear. Germline values: CDR1 SEHNR, CDR2 FQNEAQ (reference sequence). There are 12 residues in the CDR3. Trimming took off 3 bases at V and 6 bases at J, with 9 bases between the two ends. CDR3 amino acids: CASSFLGGEQYF. The DNA of the CDR3 is TGTGCCAGCAGCTTCCTCGGCGGCGAGCAGTACTTC.

This clone was counted between two and nine times. The V gene is TRBV7-9, the J gene TRBJ2-5, with 9 nucleotides matching TRBD2. This CDR3 region has 15 residues. CDR1 is SEHNR and CDR2 is FQNEAQ in the germline V gene (reference sequence). V shed 8 bases and J 5 bases; nucleotides not matched to a gene: 12. The CDR3 loop reads CASGRGGLVEETQYF. For the CDR3, the DNA is TGTGCCAGCGGGCGGGGGGGCCTAGTAGAGGAGACCCAGTACTTC.

The gene calls are TRBV6-2 or TRBV6-3 and TRBJ2-7, with TRBD1 matching 8 bases. CDR1 is MNHEY and CDR2 is SVGEGT in the germline V gene. The trim removed 6 bases at V and 2 bases at J, leaving 3 bases unmatched. This CDR3 has 13 residues. The CDR3 protein is CASSGQGTYEQYF. CDR3 coding DNA: TGTGCCAGCAGCGGACAGGGAACCTACGAGCAGTACTTC.

The V call is TRBV28, the J call TRBJ1-2; D perhaps matches TRBD1 (6 bases). Looked up from germline, CDR1 is MDHEN and CDR2 is SYDVKM. V gave up 3 bases and J gave up 8 bases, with 13 bases separating them. This CDR3 spans 13 amino acids. CDR3 DNA: TGTGCCAGCAGTTTCAACAGGGTCAGCGGCTACACCTTC. Its translation is CASSFNRVSGYTF.

The V call is TRBV30, the J call TRBJ2-3, with 9 bases fitting TRBD2. The V segment lost 0 bases and the J segment 1 base; nucleotides outside the gene matches: 2. Germline V CDR1 and CDR2: GTSNPN, SVGIG (reference sequence). The CDR3 extends over 15 amino acids. CDR3 protein: CAWSVLAGGTDTQYF. CDR3 DNA sequence: TGTGCCTGGAGTGTATTAGCGGGGGGCACAGATACGCAGTATTTT.

The chain couples TRBV29-1 to TRBJ1-1; tentative D call: TRBD1 (6 bases). Trimming shortened V by 7 bases and J by 4 bases, and 10 bases separated the two germline ends. The CDR3 extends over 11 amino acids. Looked up from germline, CDR1 is SQVTM and CDR2 is ANQGSEA. CDR3 sequence: CSAGHSTEAFF. CDR3 nucleotides: TGCAGCGCGGGACATTCCACTGAAGCTTTCTTT. The variable domain in full, completed from reference TRBV29-1 and TRBJ1-1, reads SAVISQKPSRDICQRGTSLTIQCQVDSQVTMMFWYRQQPGQSLTLIATANQGSEATYESGFVIDKFPISRPNLTFSTLTVSNMSPEDSSIYLCSAGHSTEAFFGQGTRLTVV.

This rearrangement joins TRBV19 to TRBJ2-2; D uncertain. Trimming removed 7 bases from V and 3 bases from J, with 15 bases in between. Germline assignment: CDR1 LNHDA and CDR2 SQIVND (reference sequence). This CDR3 comprises 15 residues. The chain's CDR3 is CASNRYGGDTGELFF. The DNA of the CDR3 is TGTGCCAGTAATAGATACGGTGGAGACACCGGGGAGCTGTTTTTT.

The chain couples TRBV7-9 to TRBJ1-5; perhaps TRBD1 as D (6 bases). V was cut by 1 base and J by 6 bases, with 13 bases left in between. The CDR3 is made up of 15 amino acids. Germline V gene lookup returns CDR1 SEHNR and CDR2 FQNEAQ (reference sequence). In nucleotides, the CDR3 is TGTGCCAGCAGCTTAGGAGCGGGGACAAGTCAGCCCCAGCATTTT. This translates into CASSLGAGTSQPQHF.